This T cell receptor beta chain was sequenced in a study of blood T cell repertoires in COVID-19. For the study at large: T cells, B-cell-depleted T cells, or PBMCs provided the cDNA or gDNA that served as material.

Per the original methods: By means of reference gene primer amplification, nucleated cell counts were estimated. Using immunoSEQ multiplex PCR, the repertoire was profiled, and TCRdb retains in-frame clones only, with some absent. From that table come the V and J calls and clone size; the DNA was used to work out D and trimming. The table records around 200,000 clones, around four fifths of them present only once. This clone was detected once. CDR3 length: 15 amino acids. With 5 bases removed from V and 0 bases from J, the gap between germline ends came to 13 bases. CDR1 is SNHLY and CDR2 is FYNNEI in the germline V gene.

This TCR was sampled from a man aged 40-55 years with active or convalescent COVID-19. Sequenced sample: peripheral blood. This chain uses TRBV2 with TRBJ1-1; no definite D call. The CDR3 is CASSFSGRMNTEAFF. CDR3 DNA sequence: TGTGCCAGCAGTTTCAGCGGGAGAATGAACACTGAAGCTTTCTTT.